This TCR beta chain was recovered during a study of CD8 T cells in ankylosing spondylitis. Points from the study as a whole: In ankylosing spondylitis patients, matched synovial fluid reportedly showed significant enrichment of disease-linked clones. The study identified a TCR beta motif of roughly eight highly homologous variants that appeared characteristic of ankylosing spondylitis blood.

Making the TCR beta libraries involved quantitative 5'-RACE with molecular barcodes. A single record per CDR3 protein comes from TCRdb applying MiXCR to the 5' RACE reads. The sample has some 90,000 distinct CDR3 sequences; about 27% are singletons. Comments on this clonotype: Its antigen is still unknown. A junction boundary mismatches the germline segment, possibly from a read error.

CDR1 is SSHAT, CDR2 FNYEAQ, per germline (reference sequence). The CDR3 is 13 amino acids. What was sequenced was blood, either unsorted or a sorted T cell fraction (not recorded which). The sequence was obtained from a male donor with ankylosing spondylitis or in good health (not recorded which). The genes are TRBV7-7 and TRBJ2-2, with unresolved D. The CDR3 DNA is TGTGCTAGCAGCTTAGAGCCGGCCGGGGAGCTGTTTTTT. The encoded protein is CASSLEPAGELFF.